The following is a T cell receptor beta chain sequence with its context. These data come from a study of cytomegalovirus exposure and HLA in healthy donors. Researchers ran the PCR with 60 Vbeta and 13 Jbeta primers. Some clones are missing from TCRdb's copy, which holds only in-frame ones; the method was immunoSEQ multiplex PCR. This table has around 150,000 clones, about four fifths appearing once. V shed 10 bases and J 5 bases; nucleotides not matched to a gene: 9. Per germline, CDR1 MNHNY and CDR2 SVGAGI (reference sequence). CDR3 length: 13 residues. The sequence was obtained from a girl between 10 and 17 years old in good health and CMV-seropositive. Material: PBMCs. The chain carries TRBV6-6 and TRBJ2-5; TRBD1 agrees at 8 bases. CDR3 protein: CATLRTGKETQYF. The CDR3 DNA is TGTGCCACGCTCAGGACAGGGAAGGAGACCCAGTACTTC.